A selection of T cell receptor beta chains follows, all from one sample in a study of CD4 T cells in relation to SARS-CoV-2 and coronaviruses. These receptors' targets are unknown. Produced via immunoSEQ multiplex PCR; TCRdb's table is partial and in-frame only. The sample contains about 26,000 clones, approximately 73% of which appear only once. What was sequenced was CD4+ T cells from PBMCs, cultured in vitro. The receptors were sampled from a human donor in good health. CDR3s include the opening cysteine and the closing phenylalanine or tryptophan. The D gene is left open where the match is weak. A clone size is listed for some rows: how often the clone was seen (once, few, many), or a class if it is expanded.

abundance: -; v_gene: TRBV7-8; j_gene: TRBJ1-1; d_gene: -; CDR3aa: CASSLEGRTVNTEAFF; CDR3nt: TGTGCCAGCAGCTTAGAAGGACGGACAGTGAACACTGAAGCTTTCTTT
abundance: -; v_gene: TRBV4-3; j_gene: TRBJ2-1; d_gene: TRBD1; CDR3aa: CASSLGTASYNEQFF; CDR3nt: TGCGCCAGCAGCCTTGGGACAGCCTCCTACAATGAGCAGTTCTTC
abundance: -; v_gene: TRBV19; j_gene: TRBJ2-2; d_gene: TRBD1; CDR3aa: CASSIEVGGERTTGELFF; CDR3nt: TGTGCCAGTAGTATAGAGGTAGGGGGCGAACGAACCACCGGGGAGCTGTTTTTT
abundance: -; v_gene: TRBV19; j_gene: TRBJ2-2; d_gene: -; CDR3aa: CASKGALAGGSGTGELFF; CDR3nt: TGTGCCAGTAAGGGGGCTCTGGCGGGAGGATCTGGCACCGGGGAGCTGTTTTTT
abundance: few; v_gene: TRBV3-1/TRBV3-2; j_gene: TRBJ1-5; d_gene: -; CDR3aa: CASSPGWGPQHF; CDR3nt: TGTGCCAGCAGCCCTGGGTGGGGGCCCCAGCATTTT
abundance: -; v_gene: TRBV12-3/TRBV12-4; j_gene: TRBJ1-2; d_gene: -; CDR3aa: CASSSSPYGYTF; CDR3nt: TGTGCCAGCAGTTCCAGCCCCTATGGCTACACCTTC
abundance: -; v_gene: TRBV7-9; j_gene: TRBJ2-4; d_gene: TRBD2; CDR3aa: CASSWPNRLAGAKNIQYF; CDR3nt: TGTGCCAGCAGCTGGCCTAACCGACTAGCGGGGGCCAAAAACATTCAGTACTTC
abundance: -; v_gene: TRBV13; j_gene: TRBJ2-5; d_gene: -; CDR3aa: CASSLNSLQETQYF; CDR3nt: TGTGCCAGCAGCCTAAACTCTCTACAAGAGACCCAGTACTTC
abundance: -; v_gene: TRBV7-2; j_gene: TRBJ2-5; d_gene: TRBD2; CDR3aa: CASSLFGSGTGETQYF; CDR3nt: TGTGCCAGCAGCTTATTCGGTAGCGGGACCGGAGAGACCCAGTACTTC
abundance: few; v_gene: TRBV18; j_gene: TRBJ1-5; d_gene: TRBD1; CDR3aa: CASSPDRGAQPQHF; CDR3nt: TGTGCCAGCTCACCAGACAGGGGAGCTCAGCCCCAGCATTTT
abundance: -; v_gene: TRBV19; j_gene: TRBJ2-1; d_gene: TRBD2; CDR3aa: CASSIRGLADYNEQFF; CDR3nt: TGTGCCAGTAGTATCCGGGGACTAGCTGACTACAATGAGCAGTTCTTC
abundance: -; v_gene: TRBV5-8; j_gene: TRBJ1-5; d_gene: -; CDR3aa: CASSLIGGLSQPQHF; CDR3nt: TGTGCCAGCAGCTTGATCGGGGGGCTGAGTCAGCCCCAGCATTTT
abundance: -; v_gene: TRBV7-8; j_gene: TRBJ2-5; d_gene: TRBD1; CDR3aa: CASSFGQGPETQYF; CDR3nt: TGTGCCAGCAGCTTTGGACAGGGACCCGAGACCCAGTACTTC
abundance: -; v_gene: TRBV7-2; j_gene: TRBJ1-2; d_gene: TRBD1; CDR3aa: CASSLVGQGNYGYTF; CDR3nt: TGTGCCAGCAGCTTAGTCGGACAGGGGAACTATGGCTACACCTTC
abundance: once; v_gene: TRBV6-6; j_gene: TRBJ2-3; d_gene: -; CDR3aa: CASTGSTDTQYF; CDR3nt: TGTGCCAGCACGGGGAGCACAGATACGCAGTATTTT
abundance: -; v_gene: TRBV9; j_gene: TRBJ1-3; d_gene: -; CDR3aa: CASSPRAFSGNTIYF; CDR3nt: TGTGCCAGCAGCCCACGTGCATTCTCTGGAAACACCATATATTTT
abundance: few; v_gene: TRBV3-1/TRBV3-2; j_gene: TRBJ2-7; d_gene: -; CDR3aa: CASSPRETSGEQYF; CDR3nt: TGTGCCAGCAGCCCCCGGGAGACTTCAGGGGAGCAGTACTTC